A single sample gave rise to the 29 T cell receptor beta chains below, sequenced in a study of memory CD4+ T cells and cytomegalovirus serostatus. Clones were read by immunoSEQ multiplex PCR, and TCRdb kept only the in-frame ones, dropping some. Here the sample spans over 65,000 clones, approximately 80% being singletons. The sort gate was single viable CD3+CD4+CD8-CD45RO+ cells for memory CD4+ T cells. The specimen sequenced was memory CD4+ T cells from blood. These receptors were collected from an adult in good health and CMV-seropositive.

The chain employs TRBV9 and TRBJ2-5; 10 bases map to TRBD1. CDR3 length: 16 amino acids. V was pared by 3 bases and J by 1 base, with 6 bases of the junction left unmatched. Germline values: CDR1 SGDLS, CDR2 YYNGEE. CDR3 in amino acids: CASSAGTGAPQETQYF. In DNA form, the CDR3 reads TGTGCCAGCAGCGCTGGGACAGGGGCACCCCAAGAGACCCAGTACTTC.

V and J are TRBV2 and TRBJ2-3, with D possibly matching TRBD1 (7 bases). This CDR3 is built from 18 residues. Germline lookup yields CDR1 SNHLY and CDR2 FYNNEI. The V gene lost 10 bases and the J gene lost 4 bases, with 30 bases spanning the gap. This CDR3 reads CATQQGVGRSGYSDTQYF. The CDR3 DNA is TGTGCCACCCAGCAGGGGGTGGGAAGAAGCGGGTACTCAGATACGCAGTATTTT. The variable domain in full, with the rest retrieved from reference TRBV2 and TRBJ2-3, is EPEVTQTPSHQVTQMGQEVILRCVPISNHLYFYWYRQILGQKVEFLVSFYNNEISEKSEIFDDQFSVERPDGSNFTLKIRSTKLEDSAMYFCATQQGVGRSGYSDTQYFGPGTRLTVL.

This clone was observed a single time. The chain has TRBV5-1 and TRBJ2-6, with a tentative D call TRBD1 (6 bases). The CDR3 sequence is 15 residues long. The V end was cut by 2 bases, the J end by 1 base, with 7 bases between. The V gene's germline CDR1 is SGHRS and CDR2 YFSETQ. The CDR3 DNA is TGCGCCAGCAGCTTCGACAGGTCTGGGGCCAACGTCCTGACTTTC. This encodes CASSFDRSGANVLTF.

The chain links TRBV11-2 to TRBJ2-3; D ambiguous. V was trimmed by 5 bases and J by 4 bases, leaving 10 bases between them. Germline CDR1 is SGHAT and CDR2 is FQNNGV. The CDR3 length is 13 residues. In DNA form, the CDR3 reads TGTGCCAGCAGCCTGGGCCCCCCAGATACGCAGTATTTT. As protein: CASSLGPPDTQYF.

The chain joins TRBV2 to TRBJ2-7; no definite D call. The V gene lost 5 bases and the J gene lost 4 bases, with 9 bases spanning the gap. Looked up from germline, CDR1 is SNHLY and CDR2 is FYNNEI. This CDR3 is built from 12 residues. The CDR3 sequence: CASSPLLYEQYF. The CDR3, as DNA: TGTGCCAGCAGTCCTCTCCTTTACGAGCAGTACTTC.

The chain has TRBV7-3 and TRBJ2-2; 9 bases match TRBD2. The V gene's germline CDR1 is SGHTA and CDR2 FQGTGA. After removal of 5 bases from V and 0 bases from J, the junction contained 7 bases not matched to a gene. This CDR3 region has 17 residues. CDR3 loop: CASSRSRGGANTGELFF. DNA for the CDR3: TGTGCCAGCAGCCGCTCGCGGGGGGGTGCGAACACCGGGGAGCTGTTTTTT.

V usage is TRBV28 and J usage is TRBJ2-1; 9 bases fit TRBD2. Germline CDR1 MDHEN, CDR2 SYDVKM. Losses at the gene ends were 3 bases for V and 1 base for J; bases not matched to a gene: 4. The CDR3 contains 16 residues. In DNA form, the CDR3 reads TGTGCCAGCAGTTTGGGAGCGGGGGGATCCTACAATGAGCAGTTCTTC. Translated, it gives CASSLGAGGSYNEQFF.

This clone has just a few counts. CDR3 region: CASTKTGTRGVSRNEQFF. The CDR3 bases are TGTGCCAGCACGAAAACTGGGACCAGGGGGGTCTCGAGGAATGAGCAGTTCTTC. The chain uses TRBV28 and TRBJ2-1; TRBD1 is a possible D gene (7 bases). The CDR3 loop spans 18 amino acids. In germline, CDR1 is MDHEN, CDR2 SYDVKM. Trimming left V 7 bases short and J 7 bases short, with 29 bases between.

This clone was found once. The CDR3 region has the DNA TGTGCCAGCAGTGCATCTTTGGGAAGGGCTGGCTACACCTTC. Translation gives CASSASLGRAGYTF. This sequence joins TRBV6-1 and TRBJ1-2; D remains unclear. Trimming removed 4 bases from V and 7 bases from J, with 16 bases in between. This CDR3 comprises 14 residues. The germline CDR1 and CDR2 sequences are MNHNS and SASEGT.

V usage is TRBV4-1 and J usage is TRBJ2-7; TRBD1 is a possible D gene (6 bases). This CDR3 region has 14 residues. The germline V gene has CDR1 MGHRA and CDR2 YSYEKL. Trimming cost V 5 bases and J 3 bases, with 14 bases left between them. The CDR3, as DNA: TGCGCCAGCAGCGCAGGCCGGGACATCTACGAGCAGTACTTC. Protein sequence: CASSAGRDIYEQYF.

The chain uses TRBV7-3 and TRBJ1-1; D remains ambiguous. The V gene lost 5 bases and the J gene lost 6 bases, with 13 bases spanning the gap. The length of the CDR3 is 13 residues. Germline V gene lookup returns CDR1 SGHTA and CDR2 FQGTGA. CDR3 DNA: TGTGCCAGCAGCCCAGTACATAGGTCTGAAGCTTTCTTT. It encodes CASSPVHRSEAFF.

The CDR3 reads CASSPRIQRPLHF. In DNA, the CDR3 is TGTGCCAGCAGCCCTCGGATCCAACGGCCCCTCCACTTT. The V and J genes are TRBV27 and TRBJ1-6; the D is unclear. CDR1 MNHEY and CDR2 SMNVEV come from the germline V gene (reference sequence). V dropped 6 bases and J dropped 13 bases, with 16 bases sitting between them. There are 13 residues in the CDR3.

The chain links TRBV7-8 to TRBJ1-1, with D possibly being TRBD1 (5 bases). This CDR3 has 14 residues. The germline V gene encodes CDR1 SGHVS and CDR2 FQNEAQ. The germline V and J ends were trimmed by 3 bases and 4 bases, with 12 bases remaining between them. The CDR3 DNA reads TGTGCCAGCAGCTTGGGGTCGGGGGGCACTGAAGCTTTCTTT. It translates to CASSLGSGGTEAFF. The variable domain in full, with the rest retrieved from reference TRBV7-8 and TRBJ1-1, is GAGVSQSPRYKVAKRGQDVALRCDPISGHVSLFWYQQALGQGPEFLTYFQNEAQLDKSGLPSDRFFAERPEGSVSTLKIQRTQQEDSAVYLCASSLGSGGTEAFFGQGTRLTVV.

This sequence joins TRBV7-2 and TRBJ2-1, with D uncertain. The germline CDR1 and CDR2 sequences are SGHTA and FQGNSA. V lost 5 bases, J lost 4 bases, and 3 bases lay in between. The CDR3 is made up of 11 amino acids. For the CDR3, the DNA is TGTGCCAGCAGCCCATACAATGAGCAGTTCTTC. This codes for CASSPYNEQFF.

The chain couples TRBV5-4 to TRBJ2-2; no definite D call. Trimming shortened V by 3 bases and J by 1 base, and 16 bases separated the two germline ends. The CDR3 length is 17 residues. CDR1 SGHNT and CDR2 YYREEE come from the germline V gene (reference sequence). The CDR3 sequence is CASSSDLLAQNTGELFF. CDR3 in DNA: TGTGCCAGCAGCTCAGACCTTTTAGCACAGAACACCGGGGAGCTGTTTTTT.

CDR3 DNA: TGTGCCAGCAGCTTGGACAGTCCCCAAAAAAATGGCTACACCTTC. Protein sequence: CASSLDSPQKNGYTF. This sequence joins TRBV7-9 and TRBJ1-2; D perhaps matches TRBD1 (6 bases). Germline CDR1 SEHNR, CDR2 FQNEAQ (reference sequence). Trimming removed 3 bases at V and 6 bases at J, with 17 bases between. The CDR3 has 15 amino acids.

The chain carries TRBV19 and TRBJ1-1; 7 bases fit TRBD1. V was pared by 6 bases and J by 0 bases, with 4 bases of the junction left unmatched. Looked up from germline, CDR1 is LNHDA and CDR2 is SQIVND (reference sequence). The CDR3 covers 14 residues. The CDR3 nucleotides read TGTGCCAGTAGGTCGACAGGGATGAACACTGAAGCTTTCTTT. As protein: CASRSTGMNTEAFF.

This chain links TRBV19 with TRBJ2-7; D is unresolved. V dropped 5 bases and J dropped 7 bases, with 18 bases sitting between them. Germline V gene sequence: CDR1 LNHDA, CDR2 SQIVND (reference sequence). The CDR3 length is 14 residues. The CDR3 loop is CASSYLVEPREQYF. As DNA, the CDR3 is TGTGCCAGTAGTTATCTGGTCGAACCTAGGGAGCAGTACTTC. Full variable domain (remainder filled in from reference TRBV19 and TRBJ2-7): DGGITQSPKYLFRKEGQNVTLSCEQNLNHDAMYWYRQDPGQGLRLIYYSQIVNDFQKGDIAEGYSVSREKKESFPLTVTSAQKNPTAFYLCASSYLVEPREQYFGPGTRLTVT.

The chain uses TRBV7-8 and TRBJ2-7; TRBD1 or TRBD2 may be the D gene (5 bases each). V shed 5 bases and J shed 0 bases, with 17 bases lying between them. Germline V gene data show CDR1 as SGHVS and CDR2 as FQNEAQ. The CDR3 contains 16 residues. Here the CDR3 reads CASSPRPAGSSYEQYF. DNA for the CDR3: TGTGCCAGCAGCCCCAGGCCCGCAGGGAGCTCCTACGAGCAGTACTTC.

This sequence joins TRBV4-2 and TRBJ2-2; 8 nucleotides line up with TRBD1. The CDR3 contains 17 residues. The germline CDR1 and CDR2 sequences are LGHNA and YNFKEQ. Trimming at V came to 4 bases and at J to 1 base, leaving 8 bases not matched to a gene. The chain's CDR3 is CASSRFRDRQNTGELFF. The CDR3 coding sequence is TGTGCCAGCAGCCGTTTCCGGGACAGGCAGAACACCGGGGAGCTGTTTTTT.

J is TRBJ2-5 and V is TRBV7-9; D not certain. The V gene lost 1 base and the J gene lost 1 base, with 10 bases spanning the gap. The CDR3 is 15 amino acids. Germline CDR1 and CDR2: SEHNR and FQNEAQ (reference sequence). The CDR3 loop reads CASSLGIQFQETQYF. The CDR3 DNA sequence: TGTGCCAGCAGCTTAGGGATACAGTTCCAAGAGACCCAGTACTTC.

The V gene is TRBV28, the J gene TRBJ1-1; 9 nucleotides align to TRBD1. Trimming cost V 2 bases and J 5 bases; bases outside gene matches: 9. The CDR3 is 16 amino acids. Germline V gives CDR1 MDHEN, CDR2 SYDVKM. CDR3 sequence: CASSLPPTGGGTEAFF. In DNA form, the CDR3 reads TGTGCCAGCAGTTTACCCCCGACAGGGGGGGGGACTGAAGCTTTCTTT.

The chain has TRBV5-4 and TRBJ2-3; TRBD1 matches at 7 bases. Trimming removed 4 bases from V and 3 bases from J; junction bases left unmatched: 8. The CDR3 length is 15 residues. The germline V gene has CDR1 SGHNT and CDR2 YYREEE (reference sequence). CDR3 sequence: CASSTQRGRTDTQYF. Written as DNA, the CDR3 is TGTGCCAGCAGCACCCAAAGGGGGCGGACAGATACGCAGTATTTT.

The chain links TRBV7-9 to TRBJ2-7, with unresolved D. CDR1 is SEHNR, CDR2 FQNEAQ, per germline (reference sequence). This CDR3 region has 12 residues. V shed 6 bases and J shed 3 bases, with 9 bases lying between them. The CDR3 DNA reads TGTGCCAGCAGTCTCCATGGCTACGAGCAGTACTTC. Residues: CASSLHGYEQYF.

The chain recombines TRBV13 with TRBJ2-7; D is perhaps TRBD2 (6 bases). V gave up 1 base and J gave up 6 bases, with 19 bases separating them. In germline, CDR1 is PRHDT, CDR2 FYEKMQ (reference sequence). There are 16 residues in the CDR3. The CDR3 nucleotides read TGTGCCAGCAGCTTAGCAGTAGGTCTGCGGGGCAGCGAGCAGTACTTC. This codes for CASSLAVGLRGSEQYF. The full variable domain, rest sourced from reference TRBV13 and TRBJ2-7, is AAGVIQSPRHLIKEKRETATLKCYPIPRHDTVYWYQQGPGQDPQFLISFYEKMQSDKGSIPDRFSAQQFSDYHSELNMSSLELGDSALYFCASSLAVGLRGSEQYFGPGTRLTVT.

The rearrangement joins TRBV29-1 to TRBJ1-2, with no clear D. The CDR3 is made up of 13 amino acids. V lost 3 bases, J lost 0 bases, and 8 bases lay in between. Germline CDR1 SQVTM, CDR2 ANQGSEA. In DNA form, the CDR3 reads TGCAGCGTTGAGTCGGGAGCTAACTATGGCTACACCTTC. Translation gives CSVESGANYGYTF. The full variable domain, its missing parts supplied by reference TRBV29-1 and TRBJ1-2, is SAVISQKPSRDICQRGTSLTIQCQVDSQVTMMFWYRQQPGQSLTLIATANQGSEATYESGFVIDKFPISRPNLTFSTLTVSNMSPEDSSIYLCSVESGANYGYTFGSGTRLTVV.

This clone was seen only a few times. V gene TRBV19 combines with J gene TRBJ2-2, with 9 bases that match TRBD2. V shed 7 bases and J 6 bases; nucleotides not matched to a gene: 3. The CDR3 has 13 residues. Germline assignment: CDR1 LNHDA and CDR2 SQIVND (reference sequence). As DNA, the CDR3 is TGTGCCAGTATCCGGACTAGCGCCGGGGAGCTGTTTTTT. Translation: CASIRTSAGELFF.

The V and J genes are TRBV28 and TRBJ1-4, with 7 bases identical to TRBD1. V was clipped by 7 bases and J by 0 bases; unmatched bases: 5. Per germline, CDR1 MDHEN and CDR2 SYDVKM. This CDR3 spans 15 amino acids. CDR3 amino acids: CASMGQLATNEKLFF. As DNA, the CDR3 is TGTGCCAGCATGGGACAGTTAGCAACTAATGAAAAACTGTTTTTT.

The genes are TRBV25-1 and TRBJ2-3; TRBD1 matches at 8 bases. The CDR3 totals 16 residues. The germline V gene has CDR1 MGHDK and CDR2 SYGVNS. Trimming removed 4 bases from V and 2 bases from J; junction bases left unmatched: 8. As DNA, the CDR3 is TGTGCCAGCAGTGTCCCCGGACAGGGCCCCACAGATACGCAGTATTTT. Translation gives CASSVPGQGPTDTQYF.